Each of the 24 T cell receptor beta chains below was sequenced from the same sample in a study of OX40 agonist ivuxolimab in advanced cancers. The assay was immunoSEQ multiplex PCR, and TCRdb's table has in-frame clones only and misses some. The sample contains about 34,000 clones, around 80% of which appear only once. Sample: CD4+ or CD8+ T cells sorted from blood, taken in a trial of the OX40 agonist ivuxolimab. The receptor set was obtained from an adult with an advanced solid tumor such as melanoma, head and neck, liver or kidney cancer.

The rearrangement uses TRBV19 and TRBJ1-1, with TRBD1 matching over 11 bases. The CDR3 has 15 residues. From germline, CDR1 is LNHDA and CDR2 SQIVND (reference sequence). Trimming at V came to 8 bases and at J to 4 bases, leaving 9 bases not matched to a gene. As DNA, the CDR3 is TGTGCCAGTTTAACCCCCGGGACAGGGGGCACTGAAGCTTTCTTT. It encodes CASLTPGTGGTEAFF.

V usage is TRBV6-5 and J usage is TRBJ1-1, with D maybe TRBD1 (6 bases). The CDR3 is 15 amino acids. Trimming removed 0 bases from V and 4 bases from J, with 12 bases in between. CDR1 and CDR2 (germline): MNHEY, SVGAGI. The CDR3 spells CASSYSIGGSTEAFF. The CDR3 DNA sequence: TGTGCCAGCAGTTACTCGATAGGGGGGAGCACTGAAGCTTTCTTT.

CDR3: CASSVIGSSYNEQFF. The CDR3 coding sequence is TGTGCCAGCAGCGTAATCGGGAGCTCCTACAATGAGCAGTTCTTC. V gene TRBV9 combines with J gene TRBJ2-1; possibly TRBD2 for D (6 bases). Germline V lookup: CDR1 SGDLS, CDR2 YYNGEE. Trimming shortened V by 1 base and J by 0 bases, and 8 bases separated the two germline ends. The length of the CDR3 is 15 residues.

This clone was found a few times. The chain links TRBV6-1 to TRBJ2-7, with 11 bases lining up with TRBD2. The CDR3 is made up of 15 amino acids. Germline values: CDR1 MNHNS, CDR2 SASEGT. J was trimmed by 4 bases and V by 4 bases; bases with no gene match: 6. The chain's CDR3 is CASSASSGGSYEQYF. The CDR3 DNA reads TGTGCCAGCAGTGCCTCTAGCGGGGGGTCTTACGAGCAGTACTTC.

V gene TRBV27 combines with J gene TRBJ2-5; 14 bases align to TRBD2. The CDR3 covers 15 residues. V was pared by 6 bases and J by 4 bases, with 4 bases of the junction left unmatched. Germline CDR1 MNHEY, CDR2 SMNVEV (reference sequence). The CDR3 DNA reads TGTGCCAGCAGACCCGGGACTAGCGGGGGAGAGACCCAGTACTTC. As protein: CASRPGTSGGETQYF.

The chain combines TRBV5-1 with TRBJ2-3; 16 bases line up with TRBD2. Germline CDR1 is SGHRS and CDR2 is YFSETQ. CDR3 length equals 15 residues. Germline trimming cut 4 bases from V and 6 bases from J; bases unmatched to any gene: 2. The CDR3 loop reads CASSLGLAGGDTQYF. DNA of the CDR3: TGCGCCAGCAGCCTGGGACTAGCGGGAGGGGATACGCAGTATTTT.

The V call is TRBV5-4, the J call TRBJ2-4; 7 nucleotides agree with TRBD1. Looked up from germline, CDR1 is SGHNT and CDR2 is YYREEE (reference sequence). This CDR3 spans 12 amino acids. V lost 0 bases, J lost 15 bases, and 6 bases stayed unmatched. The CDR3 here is CASSLGTGRWYF. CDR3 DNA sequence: TGTGCCAGCAGCTTGGGGACAGGCCGTTGGTACTTC.

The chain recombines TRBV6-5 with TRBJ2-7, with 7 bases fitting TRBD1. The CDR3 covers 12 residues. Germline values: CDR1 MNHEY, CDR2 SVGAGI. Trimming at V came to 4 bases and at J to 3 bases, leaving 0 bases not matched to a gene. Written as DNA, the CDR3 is TGTGCCAGCAGTTGGACAGGCTACGAGCAGTACTTC. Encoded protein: CASSWTGYEQYF.

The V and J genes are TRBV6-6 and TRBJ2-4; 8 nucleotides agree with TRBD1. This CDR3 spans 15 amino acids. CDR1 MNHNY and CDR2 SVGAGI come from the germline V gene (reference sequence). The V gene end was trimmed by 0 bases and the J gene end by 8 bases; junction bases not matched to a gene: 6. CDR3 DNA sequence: TGTGCCAGCAGTTACTCCCCCGACAGGGGTGACATTCAGTACTTC. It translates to CASSYSPDRGDIQYF.

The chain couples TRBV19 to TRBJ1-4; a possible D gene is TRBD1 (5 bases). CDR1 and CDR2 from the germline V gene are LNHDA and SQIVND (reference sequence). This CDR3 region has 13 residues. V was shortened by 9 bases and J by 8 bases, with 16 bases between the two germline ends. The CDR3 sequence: CASRAGPDEKLFF. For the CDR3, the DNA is TGTGCCAGCCGCGCAGGGCCCGACGAAAAACTGTTTTTT.

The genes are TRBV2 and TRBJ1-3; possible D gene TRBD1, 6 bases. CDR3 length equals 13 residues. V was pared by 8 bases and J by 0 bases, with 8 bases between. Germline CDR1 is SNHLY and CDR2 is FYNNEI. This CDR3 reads CASQGHSGNTIYF. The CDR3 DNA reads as TGTGCCAGCCAGGGGCACTCTGGAAACACCATATATTTT. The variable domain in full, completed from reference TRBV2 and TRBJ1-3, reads EPEVTQTPSHQVTQMGQEVILRCVPISNHLYFYWYRQILGQKVEFLVSFYNNEISEKSEIFDDQFSVERPDGSNFTLKIRSTKLEDSAMYFCASQGHSGNTIYFGEGSWLTVV.

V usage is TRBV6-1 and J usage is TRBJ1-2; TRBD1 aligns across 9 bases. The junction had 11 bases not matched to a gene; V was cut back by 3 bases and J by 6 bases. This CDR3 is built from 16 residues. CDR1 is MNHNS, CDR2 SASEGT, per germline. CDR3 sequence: CASSDVGDRAGDGYTF. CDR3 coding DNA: TGTGCCAGCAGTGATGTGGGGGACAGGGCCGGCGATGGCTACACCTTC.

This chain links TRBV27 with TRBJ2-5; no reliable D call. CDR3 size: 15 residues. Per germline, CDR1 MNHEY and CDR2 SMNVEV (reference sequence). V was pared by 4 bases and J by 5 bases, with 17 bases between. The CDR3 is CASSYYRSSPETQYF. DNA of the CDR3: TGTGCCAGCAGTTACTATCGGTCGTCCCCGGAGACCCAGTACTTC.

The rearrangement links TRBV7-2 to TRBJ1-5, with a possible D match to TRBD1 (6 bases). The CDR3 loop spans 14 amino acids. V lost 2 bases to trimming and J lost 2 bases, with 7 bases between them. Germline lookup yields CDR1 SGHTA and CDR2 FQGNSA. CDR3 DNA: TGTGCCAGCAGCTTACCAGGGGGCAATCAGCCCCAGCATTTT. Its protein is CASSLPGGNQPQHF.

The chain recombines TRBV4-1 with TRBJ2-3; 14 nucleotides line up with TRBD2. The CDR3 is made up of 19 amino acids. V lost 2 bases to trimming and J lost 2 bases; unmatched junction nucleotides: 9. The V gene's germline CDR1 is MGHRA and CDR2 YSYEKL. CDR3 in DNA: TGCGCCAGCAGCCAACAATCTGGGACTAGCGGGGGTTACACAGATACGCAGTATTTT. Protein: CASSQQSGTSGGYTDTQYF.

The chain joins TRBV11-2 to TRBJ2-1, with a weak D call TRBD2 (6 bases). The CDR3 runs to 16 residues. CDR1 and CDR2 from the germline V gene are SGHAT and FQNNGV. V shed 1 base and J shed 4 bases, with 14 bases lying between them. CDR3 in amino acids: CASSLGPLARYNEQFF. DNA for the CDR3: TGTGCCAGCAGCTTAGGCCCACTAGCTAGATACAATGAGCAGTTCTTC.

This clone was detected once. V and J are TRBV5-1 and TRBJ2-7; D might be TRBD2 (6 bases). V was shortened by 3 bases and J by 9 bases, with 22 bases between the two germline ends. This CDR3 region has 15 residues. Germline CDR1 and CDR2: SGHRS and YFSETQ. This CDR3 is CASSWARDWVPSQYF. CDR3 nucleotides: TGCGCCAGCAGCTGGGCGAGGGACTGGGTCCCCTCGCAGTACTTC.

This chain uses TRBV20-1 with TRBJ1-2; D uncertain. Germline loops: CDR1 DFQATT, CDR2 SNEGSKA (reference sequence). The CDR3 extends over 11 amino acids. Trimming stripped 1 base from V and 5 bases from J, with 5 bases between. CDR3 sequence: CSARVRYGYTF. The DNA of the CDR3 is TGCAGTGCTAGAGTTCGGTATGGCTACACCTTC.

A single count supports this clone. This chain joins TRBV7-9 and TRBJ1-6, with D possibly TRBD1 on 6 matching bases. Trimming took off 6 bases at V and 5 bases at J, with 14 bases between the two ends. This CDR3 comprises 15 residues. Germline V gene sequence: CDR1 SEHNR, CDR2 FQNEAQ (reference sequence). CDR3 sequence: CASRRTDVDNSPLHF. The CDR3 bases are TGTGCCAGCAGAAGGACAGACGTGGATAATTCACCCCTCCACTTT.

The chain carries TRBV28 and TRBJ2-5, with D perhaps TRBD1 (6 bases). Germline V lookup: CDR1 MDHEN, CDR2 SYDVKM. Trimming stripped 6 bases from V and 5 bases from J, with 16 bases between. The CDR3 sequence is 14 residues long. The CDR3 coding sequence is TGTGCCAGCAGCCGGACAGCTTCCCTGGAGACCCAGTACTTC. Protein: CASSRTASLETQYF.

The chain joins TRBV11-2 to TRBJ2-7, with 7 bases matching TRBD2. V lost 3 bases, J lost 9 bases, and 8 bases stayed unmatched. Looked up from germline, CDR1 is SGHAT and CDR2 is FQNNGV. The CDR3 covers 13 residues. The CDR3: CASSLGGGNRQYF. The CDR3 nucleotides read TGTGCCAGCAGCTTGGGGGGAGGGAACCGGCAGTACTTC.

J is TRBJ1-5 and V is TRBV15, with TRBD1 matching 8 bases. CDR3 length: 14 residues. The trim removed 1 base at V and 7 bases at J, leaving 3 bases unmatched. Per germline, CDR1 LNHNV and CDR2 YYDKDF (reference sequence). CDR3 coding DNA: TGTGCCACCAGCAGAGGAACAGGGGGGCAGCCCCAGCATTTT. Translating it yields CATSRGTGGQPQHF.

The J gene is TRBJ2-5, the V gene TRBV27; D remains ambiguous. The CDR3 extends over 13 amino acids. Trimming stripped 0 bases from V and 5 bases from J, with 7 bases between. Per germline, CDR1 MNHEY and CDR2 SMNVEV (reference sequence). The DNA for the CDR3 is TGTGCCAGCAGTTTATCGTGGGGTGAGACCCAGTACTTC. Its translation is CASSLSWGETQYF.

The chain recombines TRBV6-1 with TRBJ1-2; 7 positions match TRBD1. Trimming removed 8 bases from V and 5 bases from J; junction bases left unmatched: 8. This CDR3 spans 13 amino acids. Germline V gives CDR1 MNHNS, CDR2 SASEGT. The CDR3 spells CASRNTGVYGYTF. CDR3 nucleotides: TGTGCCAGCCGAAATACAGGGGTTTATGGCTACACCTTC.